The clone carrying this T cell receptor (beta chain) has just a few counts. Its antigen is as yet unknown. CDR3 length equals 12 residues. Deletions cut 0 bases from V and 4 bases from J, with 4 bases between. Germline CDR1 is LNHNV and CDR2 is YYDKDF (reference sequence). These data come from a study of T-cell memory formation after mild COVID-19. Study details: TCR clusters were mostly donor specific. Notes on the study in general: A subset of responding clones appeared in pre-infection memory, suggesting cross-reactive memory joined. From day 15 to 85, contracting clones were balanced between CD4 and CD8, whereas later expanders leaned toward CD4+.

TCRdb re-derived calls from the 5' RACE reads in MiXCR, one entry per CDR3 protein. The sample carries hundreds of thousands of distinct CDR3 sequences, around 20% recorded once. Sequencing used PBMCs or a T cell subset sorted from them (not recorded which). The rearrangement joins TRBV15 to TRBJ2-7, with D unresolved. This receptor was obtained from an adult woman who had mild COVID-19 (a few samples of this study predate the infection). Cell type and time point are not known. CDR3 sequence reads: CATSRDLYEQYF. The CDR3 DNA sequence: TGTGCCACCAGCAGAGACCTATACGAGCAGTACTTC.